This TCR beta chain was identified in a study of T cells in Graves' hyperthyroidism and ophthalmopathy (dated by TCRdb to the late 2010s). For the wider study: To identify TCR V-J signatures that set the groups apart, the researchers used a discovery cohort of more than 95 patients, made up of 43 with Graves' ophthalmopathy and 57 with stable Graves' hyperthyroidism. For training and testing, the 100 or so patients in the discovery cohort were randomly divided in a 7:3 ratio. Whether ophthalmopathy could be predicted prospectively was tested in an independent validation cohort made up of under 20 hyperthyroidism patients plus 17 patients who later progressed to ophthalmopathy. The paper describes TCR Vbeta CDR3 sequencing of 130 to 150 peripheral blood samples, made up of 43 ophthalmopathy patients, 70 to 75 hyperthyroidism patients and 17 progressor patients. In roughly six Graves' hyperthyroidism patients, the study also compared T-cell repertoires from thyroid tissue with T-cell repertoires from blood. Following sampling, methimazole starting at 30 mg daily was given to hyperthyroidism patients, and high-dose intravenous methylprednisolone was given to ophthalmopathy patients.

A patient counted as having stable Graves' hyperthyroidism if no progression to ophthalmopathy occurred over 18 months of follow-up. Hyperthyroidism patients were newly diagnosed, with disease duration under 2 months, and aged 18 to 65 years. Any patient with an uncontrolled infection, another autoimmune disease, pregnancy or lactation was excluded. Diagnoses were established on the basis of clinical symptoms, serum thyroxine and TRAb, thyroid ultrasound, and orbital computed tomography. Trizol reagent was used to extract total RNA, and RNA quality was then checked on an Agilent 2100 Bioanalyzer. Taken from the germline V gene, the CDR1 and CDR2 loops are WSHSY and SAAADI. V was cut back by 1 base and J by 8 bases, leaving a gap of 5 bases between them. The CDR3 holds 12 amino acids from the cysteine to the phenylalanine. The read is trimmed to its CDR3 DNA, 36 bases read in frame from base 1. Concerning this clonotype: It has no known antigen specificity. No per-base quality is available; no much larger clone lies one base away.

Amplification of TCR beta CDR3 regions was carried out from RNA transcripts. For the first round of RT-PCR on the TCR CDR3, the HTBI primer set was used together with the Qiagen OneStep RT-PCR kit. Libraries were constructed in a second round of multiplex PCR, after which size selection and purification were carried out. Paired-end sequencing of the libraries was performed with 100 bp reads on an Illumina HiSeq2000. Turning to the authors' computational methods: SOAPnuke was used to process the raw data, throwing out any read that contained adapters or uncalled bases, had a mean Phred below 15, or lacked an exact constant-primer or identifier match. High-quality paired reads were merged with COPE v1.2.5, and unique nucleotide sequences were defined as clonotypes. MiTCR v1.1 was used to align clonotypes to the IMGT TRBV, TRBD and TRBJ reference segments. The analysis was restricted to V-J combinations with a frequency above 0.0001, which together covered 99.2% of the repertoires. A TCS score was defined as the ratio between F50 (clonal expansion) and ExV (chaos), using BLOSUM62-based TCRdist between CDR3 peptides within each V-J. Welch's t-statistics and random forest reduced several hundred V-J features to roughly 13, which were used in a naive Bayes classifier (R e1071). The Morisita-Horn index was used to measure how similar the thyroid and blood repertoires were. The public reads were reprocessed in TCRdb via fastp at Q25 and MiXCR, keeping in-frame beta chains. Each entry merges the rows of one CDR3 protein and shows their most common DNA and genes. TCRdb's processing, not the authors' own work, is the source of the V and J calls. This sample holds roughly 570,000 distinct CDR3 sequences; roughly 50% were observed only once. Approximately 8.4% of the sample lies in the top ten.

Results and caveats for the whole study, not just this receptor: Sample size was not statistically predetermined, and investigators were not blinded to group allocation. A 13 V-J signature model separated ophthalmopathy from stable hyperthyroidism, with over 85% sensitivity and 81.08% specificity in cross-validation and 80%/75% in testing. During validation, the model predicted progression to ophthalmopathy a median of about 6.5 months ahead of onset, with almost 71% sensitivity and 72.22% specificity. Most expanded thyroid clonotypes (frequency above 0.001) were also found in blood, which suggests that blood repertoires may mirror thyroid immune responses.

The sequencing sample was made of peripheral blood or thyroid tissue (not recorded which). The rearrangement joined TRBV10-2 to TRBJ1-4; no D gene can be assigned with confidence. This sequence was found in a woman between 18 and 29 years old with Graves' hyperthyroidism. The nucleotide sequence is TGCGCCAGCAGTGAGTACGGGGAAAAACTGTTTTTT. Translated, it reads CASSEYGEKLFF.